The clone carrying this T cell receptor (beta chain) has at least ten counts. What it recognizes is unknown. This specimen comes from a study of CD8 T cells in ankylosing spondylitis. Study-level results: A motif in TCR beta, a set of 8 or 9 highly homologous variants, appeared characteristic of ankylosing spondylitis blood. Reported data indicate significant enrichment of disease-linked clones within matched ankylosing spondylitis synovial fluid.

Via MiXCR, TCRdb re-called the 5' RACE reads, giving one row per CDR3 protein. The profile shows fewer than 550,000 distinct CDR3 sequences, approximately 5.3% of them singletons. The CDR3 loop spans 14 amino acids. The germline gives CDR1 MDHEN, CDR2 SYDVKM. J was trimmed by 0 bases and V by 11 bases; bases with no gene match: 4. This receptor was obtained from a male donor with ankylosing spondylitis. The chain carries TRBV28 and TRBJ1-1, with 12 bases lining up with TRBD1. Sequenced material: blood, either unsorted or a sorted T cell fraction (not recorded which). Here the CDR3 reads CAAGTGGMNTEAFF. CDR3 in DNA: TGTGCCGCAGGGACAGGGGGCATGAACACTGAAGCTTTCTTT. Full variable domain (missing parts from reference TRBV28 and TRBJ1-1): DVKVTQSSRYLVKRTGEKVFLECVQDMDHENMFWYRQDPGLGLRLIYFSYDVKMKEKGDIPEGYSVSREKKERFSLILESASTNQTSMYLCAAGTGGMNTEAFFGQGTRLTVV.